The 21 T cell receptor beta chains below all came from one sample that was sequenced in a study of blood T cell repertoires in COVID-19. TCRdb keeps only in-frame clones here, not all; method: immunoSEQ multiplex PCR. The sample yields 81,000 or so clones, about 89% seen once. Sequenced input: peripheral blood. The origin of the receptors is a man aged 70 or older with active or convalescent COVID-19.

The chain carries TRBV10-3 and TRBJ1-6; D ambiguous. Germline V CDR1 and CDR2: ENHRY, SYGVKD. The CDR3 extends over 15 amino acids. V gave up 11 bases and J gave up 0 bases, with 14 bases separating them. The CDR3 loop is CAAGSGSSYNSPLHF. The CDR3 coding sequence is TGTGCCGCAGGCAGCGGGAGCTCCTATAATTCACCCCTCCACTTT.

The chain couples TRBV2 to TRBJ1-6; D remains ambiguous. V was pared by 7 bases and J by 4 bases, with 14 bases between. The CDR3 sequence is 15 residues long. Germline V gene data show CDR1 as SNHLY and CDR2 as FYNNEI. The CDR3 DNA follows: TGTGCCAGCACCTCGGCTACAGTTTATAATTCACCCCTCCACTTT. Translated, it gives CASTSATVYNSPLHF.

The chain has TRBV7-2 and TRBJ1-2; a possible D gene is TRBD1 (6 bases). Per the germline V gene, CDR1 is SGHTA and CDR2 is FQGNSA. This CDR3 has 17 amino acids. Trimming took off 0 bases at V and 7 bases at J, with 21 bases between the two ends. The CDR3 sequence: CASSLARWDTRGGGYTF. CDR3 nucleotides: TGTGCCAGCAGCTTAGCGAGGTGGGACACACGAGGAGGTGGCTACACCTTC.

The chain couples TRBV11-3 to TRBJ2-5; D is perhaps TRBD2 (5 bases). This CDR3 spans 15 amino acids. The V and J ends lost 5 bases and 0 bases respectively, with 13 bases between them. Germline values: CDR1 SGHNT, CDR2 YENEEA. The chain's CDR3 is CASSRRGRHQETQYF. CDR3 nucleotides: TGTGCCAGCAGCCGTCGAGGGCGGCACCAAGAGACCCAGTACTTC.

This clone was observed a few times. V gene TRBV12-3 or TRBV12-4 combines with J gene TRBJ2-7, with 8 bases aligning to TRBD1. The CDR3 is made up of 13 amino acids. The trim removed 5 bases at V and 3 bases at J, leaving 3 bases unmatched. CDR3: CASSRTGSYEQYF. The CDR3 DNA reads as TGTGCCAGCAGTCGGACAGGGAGCTACGAGCAGTACTTC.

This chain connects TRBV4-3 to TRBJ1-2; TRBD1 is a possible D gene (5 bases). The V end was cut by 1 base, the J end by 6 bases, with 15 bases between. Germline V CDR1 and CDR2: LGHNA, YSLEER. The CDR3 length is 15 residues. CDR3 in amino acids: CASSQVDRWGDGYTF. The CDR3 DNA reads TGCGCCAGCAGCCAAGTAGATCGCTGGGGGGATGGCTACACCTTC.

CDR3 sequence (DNA): TGCGCCAGCAGCCCCTTAGGCAGGGCGAGCAATCAGCCCCAGCATTTT. Translated: CASSPLGRASNQPQHF. The chain couples TRBV5-1 to TRBJ1-5; D is possibly TRBD1 (5 bases). Germline V gene lookup returns CDR1 SGHRS and CDR2 YFSETQ. The CDR3 loop spans 16 amino acids. Trimming left V 4 bases short and J 1 base short, with 15 bases between.

The chain joins TRBV7-9 to TRBJ1-6; no definite D call. Germline V CDR1 and CDR2: SEHNR, FQNEAQ (reference sequence). Trimming left V 5 bases short and J 7 bases short, with 12 bases between. This CDR3 spans 14 amino acids. The DNA of the CDR3 is TGTGCCAGCAGCCGGGTTGATCAAAATTCACCCCTCCACTTT. Encoded protein: CASSRVDQNSPLHF.

V and J are TRBV3-1 (or the pseudogene TRBV3-2) and TRBJ1-2; 7 bases are shared with TRBD1. After removal of 4 bases from V and 4 bases from J, the junction contained 6 bases not matched to a gene. CDR3 length: 14 residues. Germline loops: CDR1 LGHDT, CDR2 YNNKEL (reference sequence). CDR3: CASSPLDRSYGYTF. CDR3 DNA sequence: TGTGCCAGCAGCCCCCTGGACAGGAGCTATGGCTACACCTTC.

The V call is TRBV27, the J call TRBJ2-5; weak D call: TRBD2 (5 bases). CDR3 length: 15 amino acids. The germline V gene has CDR1 MNHEY and CDR2 SMNVEV (reference sequence). V was shortened by 1 base and J by 0 bases, with 9 bases between the two germline ends. The CDR3 nucleotides read TGTGCCAGCAGTTTATTAGGACTGTACCAAGAGACCCAGTACTTC. Its translation is CASSLLGLYQETQYF.

This chain connects TRBV2 to TRBJ2-1; 16 bases align to TRBD2. Germline-derived CDR1 and CDR2 are SNHLY and FYNNEI. J was trimmed by 8 bases and V by 6 bases; bases with no gene match: 16. This CDR3 spans 19 amino acids. DNA for the CDR3: TGTGCCAGCAGCACGGTGGGACTAGCGGGGGGGACCCCTTTTGATGAGCAGTTCTTC. Translated: CASSTVGLAGGTPFDEQFF.

This clone has only one observation. The CDR3 reads CASTRFSLAGWLSDTQYF. The CDR3 bases are TGTGCCAGCACCAGATTTTCACTAGCGGGGTGGCTTTCAGATACGCAGTATTTT. The V gene is TRBV11-2, the J gene TRBJ2-3, with 10 nucleotides matching TRBD2. The CDR3 is 18 amino acids. Germline lookup yields CDR1 SGHAT and CDR2 FQNNGV. Trimming cost V 7 bases and J 4 bases; bases outside gene matches: 17. Full variable domain (missing parts from reference TRBV11-2 and TRBJ2-3): EAGVAQSPRYKIIEKRQSVAFWCNPISGHATLYWYQQILGQGPKLLIQFQNNGVVDDSQLPKDRFSAERLKGVDSTLKIQPAKLEDSAVYLCASTRFSLAGWLSDTQYFGPGTRLTVL.

The chain has TRBV27 and TRBJ2-5; 10 nucleotides align to TRBD2. The CDR3 has 16 amino acids. V shed 6 bases, J shed 9 bases, and the junction held 16 bases outside the gene matches. CDR1 is MNHEY and CDR2 is SMNVEV in the germline V gene (reference sequence). CDR3 DNA: TGTGCCAGCAGCCCTTACCCCTCTAGCGGGGGCCCGTCCCAGTACTTC. As protein: CASSPYPSSGGPSQYF.

This chain connects TRBV2 to TRBJ1-5; 8 bases fit TRBD1. V shed 4 bases and J 4 bases; nucleotides not matched to a gene: 0. Looked up from germline, CDR1 is SNHLY and CDR2 is FYNNEI. The CDR3 covers 13 residues. CDR3 sequence reads: CASSGQGNQPQHF. CDR3 DNA: TGTGCCAGCAGTGGACAGGGGAATCAGCCCCAGCATTTT.

The chain links TRBV28 to TRBJ2-5, with D possibly TRBD2 on 6 matching bases. CDR3 length: 15 amino acids. Germline assignment: CDR1 MDHEN and CDR2 SYDVKM. Trimming took off 7 bases at V and 5 bases at J, with 20 bases between the two ends. The CDR3 loop is CASIRPSGGGETQYF. CDR3 nucleotides: TGTGCCAGCATACGTCCCAGCGGTGGGGGGGAGACCCAGTACTTC. Supplemented by reference TRBV28 and TRBJ2-5, the full variable domain reads DVKVTQSSRYLVKRTGEKVFLECVQDMDHENMFWYRQDPGLGLRLIYFSYDVKMKEKGDIPEGYSVSREKKERFSLILESASTNQTSMYLCASIRPSGGGETQYFGPGTRLLVL.

This clone was counted only a few times. This rearrangement joins TRBV2 to TRBJ1-1; D remains ambiguous. V was shortened by 6 bases and J by 0 bases, with 8 bases between the two germline ends. Germline-derived CDR1 and CDR2 are SNHLY and FYNNEI. This CDR3 contains 13 residues. The CDR3 loop reads CASRVQVNTEAFF. The CDR3, as DNA: TGTGCCAGCAGGGTTCAGGTGAACACTGAAGCTTTCTTT.

The chain links TRBV6-5 to TRBJ2-7; D possibly corresponds to TRBD2 (5 bases). The CDR3 loop spans 12 amino acids. Germline V gives CDR1 MNHEY, CDR2 SVGAGI. V was shortened by 6 bases and J by 7 bases, with 13 bases between the two germline ends. CDR3 nucleotides: TGTGCCAGCAGACGGGGTTCGAGGGAGCAGTACTTC. Amino acids: CASRRGSREQYF.

The chain is built from TRBV6-2 or TRBV6-3 and TRBJ2-1; 7 nucleotides align to TRBD1. The CDR3 runs to 14 residues. Looked up from germline, CDR1 is MNHEY and CDR2 is SVGEGT. J lost 3 bases, V lost 6 bases, and 5 bases had no gene match. CDR3: CASRYNRGYNEQFF. The CDR3 DNA reads TGTGCCAGCAGATACAACAGGGGCTACAATGAGCAGTTCTTC.

The rearrangement joins TRBV5-5 to TRBJ1-1; D call uncertain. The V gene's germline CDR1 is SGHKS and CDR2 YYEKEE (reference sequence). With 4 bases removed from V and 10 bases from J, the gap between germline ends came to 11 bases. There are 11 residues in the CDR3. The DNA of the CDR3 is TGTGCCAGCAGCCCGAAGTCGGTAGCTTTCTTT. Protein: CASSPKSVAFF.

In DNA, the CDR3 is TGTGCCAGCAGTTTCACAGCCACCTATGGCTACACCTTC. It is translated as CASSFTATYGYTF. This rearrangement joins TRBV6-2 or TRBV6-3 to TRBJ1-2, with D hard to call. The CDR3 is made up of 13 amino acids. Trimming cost V 4 bases and J 4 bases, with 10 bases left between them. Germline V gives CDR1 MNHEY, CDR2 SVGEGT.

This chain uses TRBV4-2 with TRBJ2-7, with D possibly matching TRBD1 (7 bases). The length of the CDR3 is 17 residues. The germline V and J ends were trimmed by 4 bases and 3 bases, with 22 bases remaining between them. From germline, CDR1 is LGHNA and CDR2 YNFKEQ. The CDR3 is CASSPRQGGLMDYEQYF. The CDR3 DNA sequence: TGTGCCAGCAGCCCACGACAGGGAGGCCTGATGGACTACGAGCAGTACTTC.